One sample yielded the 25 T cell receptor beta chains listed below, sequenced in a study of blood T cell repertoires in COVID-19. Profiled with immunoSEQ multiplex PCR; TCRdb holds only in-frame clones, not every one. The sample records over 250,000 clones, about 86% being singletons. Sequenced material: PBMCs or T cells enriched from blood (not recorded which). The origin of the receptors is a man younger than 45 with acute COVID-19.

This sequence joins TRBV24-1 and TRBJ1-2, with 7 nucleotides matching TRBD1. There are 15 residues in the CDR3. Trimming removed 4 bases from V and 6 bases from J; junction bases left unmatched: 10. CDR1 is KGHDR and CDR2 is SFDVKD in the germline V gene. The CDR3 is CATSEDGTVENGYTF. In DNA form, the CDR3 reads TGTGCCACCAGTGAGGATGGGACAGTAGAGAATGGCTACACCTTC.

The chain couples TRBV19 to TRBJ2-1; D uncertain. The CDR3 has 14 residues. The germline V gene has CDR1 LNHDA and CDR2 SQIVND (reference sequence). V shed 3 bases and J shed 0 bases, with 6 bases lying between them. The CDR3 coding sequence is TGTGCCAGTAGTATCCCCGGCTCCTACAATGAGCAGTTCTTC. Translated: CASSIPGSYNEQFF.

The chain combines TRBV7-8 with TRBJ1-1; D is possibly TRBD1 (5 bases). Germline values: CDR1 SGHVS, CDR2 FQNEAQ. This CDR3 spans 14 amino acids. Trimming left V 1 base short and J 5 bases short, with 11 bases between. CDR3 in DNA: TGTGCCAGCAGCTTAGGGGGGGGGTGGACTGAAGCTTTCTTT. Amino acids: CASSLGGGWTEAFF.

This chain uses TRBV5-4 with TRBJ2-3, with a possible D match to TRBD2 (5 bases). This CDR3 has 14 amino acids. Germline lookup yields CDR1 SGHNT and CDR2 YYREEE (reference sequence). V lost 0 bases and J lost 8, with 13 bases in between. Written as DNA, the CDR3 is TGTGCCAGCAGCTTGGGGACCCGCGAGGGTACGCAGTATTTT. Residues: CASSLGTREGTQYF.

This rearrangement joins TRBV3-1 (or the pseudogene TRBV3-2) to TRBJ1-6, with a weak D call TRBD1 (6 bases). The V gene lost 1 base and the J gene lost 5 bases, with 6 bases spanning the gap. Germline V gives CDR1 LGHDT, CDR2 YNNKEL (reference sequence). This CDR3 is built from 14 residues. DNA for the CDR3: TGTGCCAGCAGCCAAGGACAGGATAATTCACCCCTCCACTTT. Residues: CASSQGQDNSPLHF.

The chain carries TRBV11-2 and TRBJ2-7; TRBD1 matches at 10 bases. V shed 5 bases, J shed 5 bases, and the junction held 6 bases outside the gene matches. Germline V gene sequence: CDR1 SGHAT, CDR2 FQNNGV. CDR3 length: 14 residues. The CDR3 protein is CASSPSGTGDEQYV. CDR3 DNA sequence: TGTGCCAGCAGCCCCTCCGGGACAGGGGACGAGCAGTACGTC.

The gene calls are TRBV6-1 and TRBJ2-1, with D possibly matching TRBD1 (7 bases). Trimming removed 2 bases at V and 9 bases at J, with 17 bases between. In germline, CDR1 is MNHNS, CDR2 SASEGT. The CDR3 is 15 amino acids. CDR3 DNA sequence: TGTGCCAGCAGTGAAACGGCAGGGGGGTCAGGTGAGCAGTTCTTC. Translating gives CASSETAGGSGEQFF.

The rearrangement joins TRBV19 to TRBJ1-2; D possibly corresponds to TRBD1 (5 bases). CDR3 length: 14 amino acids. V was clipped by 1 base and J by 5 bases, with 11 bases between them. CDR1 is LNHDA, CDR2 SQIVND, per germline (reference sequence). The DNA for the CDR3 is TGTGCCAGTAGTATAGGGACAAGATCGTATGGCTACACCTTC. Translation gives CASSIGTRSYGYTF.

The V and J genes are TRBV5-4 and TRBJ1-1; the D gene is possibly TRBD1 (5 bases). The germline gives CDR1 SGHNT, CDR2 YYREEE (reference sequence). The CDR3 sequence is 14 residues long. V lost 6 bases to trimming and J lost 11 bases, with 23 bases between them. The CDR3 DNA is TGTGCCAGCACGAAACGAAACGGAACCCGGGGGGCTTTCTTT. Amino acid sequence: CASTKRNGTRGAFF.

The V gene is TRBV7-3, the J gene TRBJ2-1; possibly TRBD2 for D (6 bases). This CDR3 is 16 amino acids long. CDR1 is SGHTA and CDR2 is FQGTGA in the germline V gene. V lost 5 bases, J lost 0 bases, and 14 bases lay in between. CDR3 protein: CASSRSAGSSYNEQFF. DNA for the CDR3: TGTGCCAGCAGCCGGAGCGCGGGGAGCTCCTACAATGAGCAGTTCTTC.

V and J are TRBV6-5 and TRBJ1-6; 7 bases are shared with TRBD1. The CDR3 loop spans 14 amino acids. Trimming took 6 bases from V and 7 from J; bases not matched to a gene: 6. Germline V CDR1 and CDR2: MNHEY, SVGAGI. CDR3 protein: CASRSGTVNSPLHF. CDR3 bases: TGTGCCAGCAGGTCCGGGACAGTGAATTCACCCCTCCACTTT.

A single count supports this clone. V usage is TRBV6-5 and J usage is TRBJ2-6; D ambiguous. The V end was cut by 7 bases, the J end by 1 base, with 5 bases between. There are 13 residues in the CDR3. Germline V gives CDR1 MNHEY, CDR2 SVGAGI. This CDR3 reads CASILSGANVLTF. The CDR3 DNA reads TGTGCCAGCATCTTATCTGGGGCCAACGTCCTGACTTTC.

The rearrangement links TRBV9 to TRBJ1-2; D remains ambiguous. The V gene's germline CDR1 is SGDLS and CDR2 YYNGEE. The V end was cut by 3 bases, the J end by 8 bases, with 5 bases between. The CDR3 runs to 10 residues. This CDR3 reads CASSGHGYTF. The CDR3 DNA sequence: TGTGCCAGCAGCGGACACGGCTACACCTTC.

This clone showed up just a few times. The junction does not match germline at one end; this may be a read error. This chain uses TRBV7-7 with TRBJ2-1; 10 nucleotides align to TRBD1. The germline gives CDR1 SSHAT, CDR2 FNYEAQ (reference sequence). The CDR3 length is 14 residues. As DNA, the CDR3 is TGTGCTAGCAGTCGGACAGGGGGTGGGAATGAGCAGTTCTTC. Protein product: CASSRTGGGNEQFF.

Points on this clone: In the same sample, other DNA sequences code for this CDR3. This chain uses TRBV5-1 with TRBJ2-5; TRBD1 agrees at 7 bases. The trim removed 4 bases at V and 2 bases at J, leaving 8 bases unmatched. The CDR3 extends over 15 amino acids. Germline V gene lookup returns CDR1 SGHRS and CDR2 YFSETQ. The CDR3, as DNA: TGCGCCAGCAGCCTGAGGGGGCTTCCACAAGAGACCCAGTACTTC. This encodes CASSLRGLPQETQYF.

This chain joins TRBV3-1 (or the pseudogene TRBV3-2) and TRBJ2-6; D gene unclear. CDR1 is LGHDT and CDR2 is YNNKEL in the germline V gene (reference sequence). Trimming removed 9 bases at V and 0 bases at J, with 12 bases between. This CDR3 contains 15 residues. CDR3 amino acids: CASTLVGSGANVLTF. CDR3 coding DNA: TGTGCCAGTACCCTAGTTGGCTCTGGGGCCAACGTCCTGACTTTC.

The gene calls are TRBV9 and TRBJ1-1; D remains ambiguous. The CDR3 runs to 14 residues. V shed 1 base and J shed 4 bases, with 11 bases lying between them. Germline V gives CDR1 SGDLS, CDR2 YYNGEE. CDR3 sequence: CASSVIEWSTEAFF. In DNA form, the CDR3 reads TGTGCCAGCAGCGTAATTGAGTGGAGCACTGAAGCTTTCTTT.

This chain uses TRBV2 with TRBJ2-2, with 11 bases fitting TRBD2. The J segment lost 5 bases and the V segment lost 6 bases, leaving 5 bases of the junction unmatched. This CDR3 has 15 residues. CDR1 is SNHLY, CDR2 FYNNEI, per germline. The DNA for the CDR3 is TGTGCCAGCAGAGAAACTAGCGGGGGAACCGGGGAGCTGTTTTTT. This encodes CASRETSGGTGELFF.

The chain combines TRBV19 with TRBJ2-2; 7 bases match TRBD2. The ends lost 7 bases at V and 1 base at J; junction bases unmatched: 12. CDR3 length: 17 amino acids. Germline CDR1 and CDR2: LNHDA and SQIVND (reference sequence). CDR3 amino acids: CASTLLASGLNTGELFF. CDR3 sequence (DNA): TGTGCCAGTACCCTGTTGGCTAGCGGATTGAACACCGGGGAGCTGTTTTTT.

The CDR3 coding sequence is TGTGCCAGCAGCTTGGGGATCAGGGACTCCCCCCTCCACTTT. This gives the protein CASSLGIRDSPLHF. The chain is built from TRBV5-8 and TRBJ1-6; D possibly corresponds to TRBD1 (5 bases). The CDR3 is 14 amino acids. The V and J ends lost 0 bases and 13 bases respectively, with 14 bases between them. Germline assignment: CDR1 SGHTS and CDR2 YDEGEE.

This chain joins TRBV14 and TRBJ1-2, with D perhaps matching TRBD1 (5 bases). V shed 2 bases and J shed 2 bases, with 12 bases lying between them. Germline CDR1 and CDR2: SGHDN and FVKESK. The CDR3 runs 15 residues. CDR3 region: CASSQTGVINYGYTF. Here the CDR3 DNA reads TGTGCCAGCAGCCAAACAGGTGTCATAAACTATGGCTACACCTTC.

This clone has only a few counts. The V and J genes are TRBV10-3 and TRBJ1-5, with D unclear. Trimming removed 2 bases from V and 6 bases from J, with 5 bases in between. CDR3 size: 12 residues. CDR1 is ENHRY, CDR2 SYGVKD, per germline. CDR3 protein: CAISEAGQPQHF. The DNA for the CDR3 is TGTGCCATCAGTGAGGCGGGTCAGCCCCAGCATTTT.

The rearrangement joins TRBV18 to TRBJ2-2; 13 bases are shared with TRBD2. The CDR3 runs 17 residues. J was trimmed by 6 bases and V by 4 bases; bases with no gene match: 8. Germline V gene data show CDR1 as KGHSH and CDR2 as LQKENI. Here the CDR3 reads CASSLTSGGPSSGELFF. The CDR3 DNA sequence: TGTGCCAGCTCACTGACTAGCGGGGGGCCCAGTTCCGGGGAGCTGTTTTTT.

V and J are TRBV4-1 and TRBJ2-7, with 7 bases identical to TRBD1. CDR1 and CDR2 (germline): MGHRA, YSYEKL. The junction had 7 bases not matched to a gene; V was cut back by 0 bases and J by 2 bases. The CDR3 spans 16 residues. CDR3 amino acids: CASSQEWQGEPYEQYV. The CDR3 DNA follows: TGCGCCAGCAGCCAAGAATGGCAGGGGGAACCCTACGAGCAGTACGTC.

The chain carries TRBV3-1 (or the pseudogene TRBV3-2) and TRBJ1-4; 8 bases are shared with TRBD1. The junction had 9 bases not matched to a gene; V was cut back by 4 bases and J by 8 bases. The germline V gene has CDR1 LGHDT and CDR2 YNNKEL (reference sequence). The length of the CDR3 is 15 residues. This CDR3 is CASSRDRGGSEKLFF. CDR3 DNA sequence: TGTGCCAGCAGCCGCGACAGGGGCGGTTCGGAAAAACTGTTTTTT.